Listed below are T cell receptor beta chains from one sample, sequenced in a study of T cell responses to AZD1222 COVID-19 vaccine. TCRdb's copy holds only in-frame clones and misses some; the assay was immunoSEQ multiplex PCR. The top ten hold 6.9% of the sample, which has roughly 87,000 clones, 88% seen once. The sequences come from peripheral blood, collected 28 days after the second AZD1222 dose. The origin of the receptors is an adult who received the AZD1222 COVID-19 vaccine. The CDR3 runs from the conserved cysteine through the conserved F or W. Each record gives: J gene, clone size, V gene, D gene, CDR3 protein, CDR3 DNA. A D gene is named only where the DNA matches it firmly. Size is omitted from some rows. Given values are once, few, many or a class for expanded clones.

TRBJ1-5	-	TRBV28	-	CASSLGGGGNQPQHF	TGTGCCAGCAGTTTAGGGGGGGGAGGCAATCAGCCCCAGCATTTT
TRBJ1-1	-	TRBV7-8	TRBD1	CASSLVATGGTRGTEAFF	TGTGCCAGCAGCTTAGTCGCGACAGGGGGGACCCGAGGCACTGAAGCTTTCTTT
TRBJ1-5	-	TRBV19	-	CASSIGEGVNQPQHF	TGTGCCAGTAGTATAGGGGAAGGAGTGAATCAGCCCCAGCATTTT
TRBJ2-1	once	TRBV29-1	TRBD2	CSVRRDYNNEQFF	TGCAGCGTCCGACGGGACTATAACAATGAGCAGTTCTTC
TRBJ2-2	few	TRBV7-9	TRBD1	CASSTPGQGIANTGELFF	TGTGCCAGCAGCACACCGGGACAGGGAATCGCGAACACCGGGGAGCTGTTTTTT
TRBJ1-6	-	TRBV30	TRBD1	CAWIRTGYNSPLHF	TGTGCCTGGATCCGGACAGGGTATAATTCACCCCTCCACTTT
TRBJ2-1	-	TRBV27	TRBD2	CASSPFLGRDNEQFF	TGTGCCAGCAGTCCCTTTTTAGGGAGGGACAATGAGCAGTTCTTC
TRBJ1-4	-	TRBV6-6	-	CASSYYRVANEKLFF	TGTGCCAGCAGTTACTATCGGGTAGCTAATGAAAAACTGTTTTTT
TRBJ2-7	-	TRBV6-2/TRBV6-3	-	CASSHLPYEQYF	TGTGCCAGCAGTCACCTCCCCTACGAGCAGTACTTC
TRBJ1-4	-	TRBV4-2	TRBD1	CASSQAGQNNEKLFF	TGTGCCAGCAGCCAAGCGGGACAGAATAATGAAAAACTGTTTTTT
TRBJ1-1	-	TRBV7-9	-	CVLAESRDTEAFF	TGTGTCCTGGCCGAGAGTAGGGACACTGAAGCTTTCTTT
TRBJ2-7	-	TRBV4-3	-	CASSQVVTAGYEQYF	TGCGCCAGCAGCCAAGTTGTCACCGCTGGCTACGAGCAGTACTTC
TRBJ2-1	-	TRBV2	TRBD2	CASRETGSGGYNEQFF	TGTGCCAGCAGGGAAACCGGGTCGGGGGGTTACAATGAGCAGTTCTTC